Reported below is one T cell receptor beta chain. Its antigen is still unknown. No much larger clone exists at a distance of one base, and base qualities are not known. The CDR3 numbers 18 residues from cysteine through phenylalanine. Only the CDR3 region is kept as DNA, spanning 54 bases read in frame from base 1. V loses 7 bases of germline sequence and J loses 0 bases, and the interval between the two ends is 22 bases. From a lookup of the germline V gene, CDR1 and CDR2 are SGHVS and FQNEAQ. This record comes from a study of CD8+ T cells in alopecia areata (dated by TCRdb to between 2018 and 2020). Regarding the study in general: High-throughput TCRbeta sequencing was used to examine T cell clonal expansion in alopecia areata in both the C3H/HeJ mouse model and human patients. In humans, TCRbeta sequencing was performed on scalp tissue and on sorted CD4+ and CD8+ peripheral blood T cells from healthy controls and from patients with patchy or totalis/universalis alopecia areata. The RNA source kit depended on sample type: the PAXgene miRNA kit for fixed scalp, the miRNeasy kit for PBMCs, and the RNeasy kit for mouse skin. Scalp clonality was compared among normal scalp (n=4), patchy alopecia areata scalp (n=8), and alopecia totalis/universalis scalp (n=8). TCRbeta CDR3 regions were amplified by immunoSEQ multiplex PCR using 35 Vbeta forward and 13 Jbeta reverse primers. Summary of the overall study and its limitations: Unlike mouse skin, which is dominated by gammadelta T cells, normal human skin has resident alphabeta T cells that are also sequenced, and this complicates analysis of the scalp TCR repertoire. Higher clonality and more expanded CD8+ clones were observed in lesional scalp than in normal scalp, particularly in alopecia totalis/universalis, a finding suggestive of antigenic drive. Shared TCR sequences between patients were less evident than in mice, which may be partly attributable to HLA diversity in the patient population.

PBMCs were separated by density centrifugation and stained for CD3, CD4 and CD8, after which CD4+ and CD8+ T cells were sorted on a FACSAria. Scalp biopsies and blood samples were provided by unaffected controls. Receptor amplification or capture employed the immunoSEQ multiplex PCR assay. To provide template for TCR sequencing, every sample had RNA extracted and reverse transcribed into cDNA. SuperScript III was used for first-strand cDNA synthesis, primed with a 2:1 mix of oligo-dT and random hexamers. Amplification bias was assessed with a synthetic immune receptor repertoire, and residual bias was removed computationally. In the original analysis: After raw reads were preprocessed to remove errors, the CDR3 was defined following IMGT conventions as running from the conserved cysteine to phenylalanine. To get clonality, Shannon entropy was normalized by log2 of the number of productive unique TCRs and the result was subtracted from 1. Scalp TCRbeta sequences were cross-referenced with sorted blood CD4 and CD8 repertoires so that the CD4 or CD8 identity of scalp clones could be inferred. Held by TCRdb, this immuneACCESS table contains in-frame sequences only and omits some clones. Under half of the omission traces to an unresolved V gene where checked; the cause of the rest is unknown. The V and J calls and clone size were taken over from that table, and D and trimming were inferred from the DNA. The sample yields over 90,000 clones; 55% were counted once. Around 8.5% of the sample rests with the top ten.

This receptor chain uses TRBV7-8 and TRBJ2-1, with an unclear D gene assignment. The receptor was derived from a human donor in good health. The sample was CD4+ T cells sorted from blood. The CDR3 reads as follows: CASTIRRTVISSYNEQFF. Read as DNA, the sequence is TGTGCCAGCACCATACGCCGGACGGTCATCAGCTCCTACAATGAGCAGTTCTTC.